A selection of T cell receptor beta chains follows, all from one sample in a study of blood T cell repertoires in COVID-19. Sequenced by immunoSEQ multiplex PCR; TCRdb stores in-frame clones only, minus some. The sample contains some 180,000 clones, 80% to 85% of which appear only once. Sequences were obtained from peripheral blood. These receptors all come from a woman between 35 and 50 years old with COVID-19, enrolled during active disease. Each CDR3 is given with its conserved first and last residue. D genes are given only for firm matches. Rows may omit the clone size; those that give it use once, few, many or a size class.

clone_size	d_call	v_call	j_call	cdr3_nt	cdr3_aa
NA	NA	TRBV5-1	TRBJ1-1	TGCGCCAGCACTTTCGACGGGATGGATTCCCTTTCGACTGAAGCTTTCTTT	CASTFDGMDSLSTEAFF
NA	TRBD1	TRBV2	TRBJ1-6	TGTGCCAGCGGGGGACAGGATCTTTCCAATTCACCCCTCCACTTT	CASGGQDLSNSPLHF
NA	TRBD1	TRBV5-1	TRBJ2-7	TGCGCCAGCAGGACACAGGGGGCTTCTAGCGAGCAGTACTTC	CASRTQGASSEQYF
NA	NA	TRBV10-3	TRBJ2-1	TGTGCCATCAGCGGAGAATACAAGCAGTTCTTC	CAISGEYKQFF
NA	TRBD1	TRBV7-8	TRBJ2-5	TGTGCCAGCAGCTTAGGGAATACAGGGGGAGAGACCCAGTACTTC	CASSLGNTGGETQYF
NA	NA	TRBV18	TRBJ2-5	TGTGCCAGCTCACCAGTCGAAGAGACCCAGTACTTC	CASSPVEETQYF
NA	TRBD2	TRBV19	TRBJ2-7	TGTGCCAGTAGTATAGGTAGCGGGGACTACGAGCAGTACTTC	CASSIGSGDYEQYF
NA	NA	TRBV20-1	TRBJ1-1	TGCAGTGCTAGTTTACAGGTTGAAGCTTTCTTT	CSASLQVEAFF
NA	TRBD1	TRBV9	TRBJ2-2	TGTGCCAGCAGCGTAGTAGGACAGGGGGGAACCGGGGAGCTGTTTTTT	CASSVVGQGGTGELFF
NA	TRBD1	TRBV19	TRBJ2-1	TGTGCCAGTAGTAAATACCGGGACAGGGGTTCCTACAATGAGCAGTTCTTC	CASSKYRDRGSYNEQFF
NA	TRBD1	TRBV6-5	TRBJ1-1	TGTGCCAGCAGTTCCGGACAGGGAGGAACTGAAGCTTTCTTT	CASSSGQGGTEAFF
NA	NA	TRBV12-3/TRBV12-4	TRBJ2-4	TGTGCCAGCGGAGGGTGGGACATTCAGTACTTC	CASGGWDIQYF
NA	NA	TRBV9	TRBJ2-1	TGTGCCAGCAGCGTAGAAGGAGGGGCTCCCTCCTCCTACAATGAGCAGTTCTTC	CASSVEGGAPSSYNEQFF
once	NA	TRBV6-6	TRBJ1-5	TGTGCCAGCACTTCGGAATTAGCTCAGCCCCAGCATTTT	CASTSELAQPQHF
NA	NA	TRBV7-5	TRBJ2-4	TGTGCCAGAAGCTTTAGGGAGACAGGGGGTGACATTCAGTACTTC	CARSFRETGGDIQYF
NA	TRBD1	TRBV4-1	TRBJ1-6	TGCGCCAGCAGCTTGTTGGGACAGGGGAATTCACCCCTCCACTTT	CASSLLGQGNSPLHF
NA	NA	TRBV5-1	TRBJ2-3	TGCGCCAGCAGCTTGGCGGTCACAGATACGCAGTATTTT	CASSLAVTDTQYF
NA	TRBD1	TRBV11-3	TRBJ2-1	TGTGCCAGCAGCCCCCGGGACAGGGTTGGCAATGAGCAGTTCTTC	CASSPRDRVGNEQFF
NA	NA	TRBV28	TRBJ2-1	TGTGCCAGCAGTTGGGGAAGTAGCTTCGGGAGCCCCAATGAGCAGTTCTTC	CASSWGSSFGSPNEQFF
NA	TRBD1	TRBV5-1	TRBJ2-7	TGCGCCAGCAGCTTGGGGACAGGGCTTTCCTACGAGCAGTACTTC	CASSLGTGLSYEQYF
NA	TRBD1	TRBV18	TRBJ1-3	TGTGCCAGCTCACCCGGACAGGGGTATGGAAACACCATATATTTT	CASSPGQGYGNTIYF
NA	NA	TRBV12-3/TRBV12-4	TRBJ2-5	TGTGCCAGCAGCCCCGGGAGTCAAGAGACCCAGTACTTC	CASSPGSQETQYF
NA	NA	TRBV6-4	TRBJ2-1	TGTGCCAGCAGAGATTCAGGGTACAATGAGCAGTTCTTC	CASRDSGYNEQFF
NA	TRBD1	TRBV5-1	TRBJ1-3	TGCGCCAGCAGCTGGGACAGGGGGCCTGGAAACACCATATATTTT	CASSWDRGPGNTIYF
NA	NA	TRBV25-1	TRBJ2-2	TGTGCCAGCAGTGAACGACAGGATAACACCGGGGAGCTGTTTTTT	CASSERQDNTGELFF